The 28 T cell receptor beta chains in this list originate from one sample, sequenced in a study of blood T cell repertoires in COVID-19. Profiling relied on immunoSEQ multiplex PCR, and the TCRdb table lists in-frame clones only, not all of them. Here the sample spans about 97,000 clones, approximately 84% being singletons. Sequencing used peripheral blood. Receptors originate from a man between 65 and 85 years old with acute or convalescent COVID-19.

The chain links TRBV7-3 to TRBJ2-1; no firm D call. V lost 5 bases and J 2 bases, leaving 16 bases between the germline ends. This CDR3 has 16 amino acids. Germline CDR1 reads SGHTA; CDR2 reads FQGTGA. Here the CDR3 DNA reads TGTGCCAGCAGCCAACGATCGGAGTGGGCCTACAATGAGCAGTTCTTC. This sequence encodes CASSQRSEWAYNEQFF.

The genes are TRBV19 and TRBJ2-7, with 7 bases matching TRBD1. CDR3 length: 14 residues. V shed 4 bases, J shed 4 bases, and the junction held 7 bases outside the gene matches. Germline V gives CDR1 LNHDA, CDR2 SQIVND (reference sequence). The CDR3 nucleotides read TGTGCCAGTAGTACCTCGACAGGGCCATACGAGCAGTACTTC. Protein: CASSTSTGPYEQYF.

This rearrangement joins TRBV18 to TRBJ2-4; no reliable D call. Germline V gene lookup returns CDR1 KGHSH and CDR2 LQKENI. This CDR3 comprises 15 residues. V gave up 1 base and J gave up 1 base, with 8 bases separating them. The CDR3 loop is CASSPLESAKNIQYF. For the CDR3, the DNA is TGTGCCAGCTCACCACTAGAGTCGGCCAAAAACATTCAGTACTTC.

The chain combines TRBV5-8 with TRBJ2-3, with a weak D call TRBD2 (6 bases). The CDR3 length is 14 residues. Germline V gene lookup returns CDR1 SGHTS and CDR2 YDEGEE. V gave up 0 bases and J gave up 2 bases, with 7 bases separating them. CDR3 amino acids: CASSLGGATDTQYF. The CDR3 DNA follows: TGTGCCAGCAGCTTGGGCGGGGCCACAGATACGCAGTATTTT.

The genes are TRBV19 and TRBJ1-5; unclear D gene. Per germline, CDR1 LNHDA and CDR2 SQIVND (reference sequence). V was shortened by 9 bases and J by 5 bases, with 17 bases between the two germline ends. The length of the CDR3 is 14 residues. Here the CDR3 reads CASRPETGYQPQHF. In DNA, the CDR3 is TGTGCCAGCCGACCGGAGACGGGTTATCAGCCCCAGCATTTT.

This clone was found a few times. This chain joins TRBV3-1 (or the pseudogene TRBV3-2) and TRBJ2-7; D possibly corresponds to TRBD1 (6 bases). The CDR3 spans 16 residues. The V end lost 3 bases, the J end lost 3 bases, and 18 bases lay between the germline ends. The germline V gene has CDR1 LGHDT and CDR2 YNNKEL (reference sequence). In nucleotides, the CDR3 is TGTGCCAGCAGCCAGATGACCGGGACATCTTTCTACGAGCAGTACTTC. It translates to CASSQMTGTSFYEQYF.

The chain has TRBV28 and TRBJ2-1; TRBD2 matches at 7 bases. The J segment lost 8 bases and the V segment lost 8 bases, leaving 15 bases of the junction unmatched. Per the germline V gene, CDR1 is MDHEN and CDR2 is SYDVKM. CDR3 length: 15 residues. The CDR3 protein is CASGPRTGGRDEQFF. The CDR3 region has the DNA TGTGCCAGCGGCCCTCGAACGGGAGGTAGGGATGAGCAGTTCTTC.

The chain is built from TRBV5-1 and TRBJ2-2; D is undetermined. V gave up 2 bases and J gave up 3 bases, with 5 bases separating them. The CDR3 covers 13 residues. Germline V CDR1 and CDR2: SGHRS, YFSETQ. CDR3 protein: CASSFEHTGELFF. The CDR3 DNA is TGCGCCAGCAGCTTCGAGCACACCGGGGAGCTGTTTTTT.

The V gene is TRBV30, the J gene TRBJ1-1, with a weak D call TRBD1 (5 bases). Between the trimmed V and J ends, which lost 5 bases and 1 base, there was a span of 14 bases. CDR1 and CDR2 from the germline V gene are GTSNPN and SVGIG (reference sequence). The CDR3 is made up of 14 amino acids. CDR3 region: CAWAPGLANTEAFF. DNA of the CDR3: TGTGCCTGGGCTCCGGGACTAGCGAACACTGAAGCTTTCTTT.

This clone came up a few times. This chain links TRBV25-1 with TRBJ2-2; TRBD2 matches 7 bases. CDR1 is MGHDK and CDR2 is SYGVNS in the germline V gene. Germline trimming cut 4 bases from V and 5 bases from J; bases unmatched to any gene: 13. The CDR3 extends over 17 amino acids. The DNA of the CDR3 is TGTGCCAGCAGTGCCAGCGGGGTAGCGGTTCGGACCGGGGAGCTGTTTTTT. This encodes CASSASGVAVRTGELFF.

The chain employs TRBV4-1 and TRBJ1-5; D possibly corresponds to TRBD1 (6 bases). CDR3 length equals 15 residues. The V end lost 0 bases, the J end lost 4 bases, and 10 bases lay between the germline ends. CDR1 is MGHRA and CDR2 is YSYEKL in the germline V gene. Here the CDR3 reads CASSQEGTLNQPQHF. CDR3 coding DNA: TGCGCCAGCAGCCAAGAGGGGACACTTAATCAGCCCCAGCATTTT.

V and J are TRBV10-3 and TRBJ1-2; 7 bases match TRBD1. This CDR3 has 17 residues. Germline V gene lookup returns CDR1 ENHRY and CDR2 SYGVKD. The V gene end was trimmed by 0 bases and the J gene end by 2 bases; junction bases not matched to a gene: 9. The CDR3 protein is CAISESTTGRVNYGYTF. The CDR3 DNA reads as TGTGCCATCAGTGAGTCGACGACAGGGAGAGTAAACTATGGCTACACCTTC.

The rearrangement links TRBV6-2 or TRBV6-3 to TRBJ2-1, with 7 bases identical to TRBD2. V shed 2 bases, J shed 7 bases, and the junction held 8 bases outside the gene matches. CDR1 MNHEY and CDR2 SVGEGT come from the germline V gene. The CDR3 totals 15 residues. The CDR3 DNA is TGTGCCAGCAGTTACGCGGGCGGGAGAAGGAATGAGCAGTTCTTC. This codes for CASSYAGGRRNEQFF.

The rearrangement joins TRBV18 to TRBJ1-4; D is possibly TRBD1 (5 bases). V lost 3 bases, J lost 6 bases, and 14 bases lay in between. This CDR3 comprises 15 residues. Germline CDR1 is KGHSH and CDR2 is LQKENI. The CDR3 is CASSPGGALYEKLFF. The CDR3 DNA is TGTGCCAGCTCACCGGGAGGGGCCCTATATGAAAAACTGTTTTTT.

The gene calls are TRBV21-1 and TRBJ1-6. TRBV21-1 is marked as a pseudogene. CDR3 length: 15 amino acids. CDR3 nucleotides: TGTGCCAGCACCTACGGAGGAGGCTATAATTCACCCCTCCACTTT. Its translation is CASTYGGGYNSPLHF.

This chain connects TRBV3-1 (or the pseudogene TRBV3-2) to TRBJ1-2, with D maybe TRBD1 (6 bases). The ends were cut back, 3 bases at V and 2 bases at J, with 16 bases in the middle. CDR1 and CDR2 (germline): LGHDT, YNNKEL (reference sequence). CDR3 size: 16 residues. The CDR3, as DNA: TGTGCCAGCAGCCACCACGTTCAACAGGGCAACTATGGCTACACCTTC. It codes for CASSHHVQQGNYGYTF.

The chain couples TRBV19 to TRBJ1-3, with a weak D call TRBD1 (6 bases). Between the trimmed V and J ends, which lost 4 bases and 4 bases, there was a span of 17 bases. This CDR3 contains 16 residues. Germline V lookup: CDR1 LNHDA, CDR2 SQIVND (reference sequence). CDR3 in amino acids: CASSSTPGGPGNTIYF. The DNA of the CDR3 is TGTGCCAGTAGTAGCACGCCCGGGGGGCCCGGAAACACCATATATTTT. Full variable domain (missing parts from reference TRBV19 and TRBJ1-3): DGGITQSPKYLFRKEGQNVTLSCEQNLNHDAMYWYRQDPGQGLRLIYYSQIVNDFQKGDIAEGYSVSREKKESFPLTVTSAQKNPTAFYLCASSSTPGGPGNTIYFGEGSWLTVV.

The rearrangement joins TRBV18 to TRBJ2-2, with 7 bases matching TRBD2. The CDR3 spans 15 residues. After removal of 3 bases from V and 5 bases from J, the junction contained 6 bases not matched to a gene. Per the germline V gene, CDR1 is KGHSH and CDR2 is LQKENI. CDR3 sequence reads: CASSPPGLETGELFF. CDR3 sequence (DNA): TGTGCCAGCTCACCCCCAGGACTAGAAACCGGGGAGCTGTTTTTT.

The J gene is TRBJ1-1, the V gene TRBV11-1, with 8 bases aligning to TRBD1. The germline V gene encodes CDR1 SGHAT and CDR2 FQDESV (reference sequence). The CDR3 is 15 amino acids. V gave up 5 bases and J gave up 3 bases; unmatched junction bases: 8. CDR3 DNA: TGTGCCAGCAGCGAGCGGGACAGGTGGTACACTGAAGCTTTCTTT. As protein: CASSERDRWYTEAFF.

The rearrangement uses TRBV19 and TRBJ2-3; 9 bases line up with TRBD1. Germline V gene lookup returns CDR1 LNHDA and CDR2 SQIVND (reference sequence). V was clipped by 5 bases and J by 0 bases; unmatched bases: 3. There are 15 residues in the CDR3. CDR3 coding DNA: TGTGCCAGTAGTCACAGGGGGCTTAGCACAGATACGCAGTATTTT. Protein product: CASSHRGLSTDTQYF.

The rearrangement joins TRBV6-5 to TRBJ1-1, with 7 bases matching TRBD1. The CDR3 has 14 amino acids. J gave up 2 bases and V 6 bases, and 6 bases lay outside the gene matches. Per the germline V gene, CDR1 is MNHEY and CDR2 is SVGAGI. The chain's CDR3 is CASRKRQGNTEAFF. As DNA, the CDR3 is TGTGCCAGCAGAAAAAGACAGGGAAACACTGAAGCTTTCTTT.

This chain links TRBV7-3 with TRBJ2-5; D is unclear. CDR1 SGHTA and CDR2 FQGTGA come from the germline V gene. This CDR3 contains 15 residues. The V and J ends lost 5 bases and 0 bases respectively, with 13 bases between them. DNA for the CDR3: TGTGCCAGCAGCCTGACACCCGAGTACCAAGAGACCCAGTACTTC. Protein product: CASSLTPEYQETQYF.

The chain recombines TRBV6-2 or TRBV6-3 with TRBJ2-7; D possibly corresponds to TRBD1 (6 bases). CDR3 length equals 15 residues. V lost 0 bases, J lost 6 bases, and 15 bases lay in between. The V gene's germline CDR1 is MNHEY and CDR2 SVGEGT. CDR3 amino acids: CASSYSTQGISEQYF. CDR3 sequence (DNA): TGTGCCAGCAGTTACTCGACTCAGGGGATCTCCGAGCAGTACTTC.

The J gene is TRBJ2-2, the V gene TRBV19; D may be TRBD1 (5 bases). The germline gives CDR1 LNHDA, CDR2 SQIVND (reference sequence). V lost 1 base and J 4 bases, leaving 10 bases between the germline ends. CDR3 length equals 15 residues. CDR3 DNA: TGTGCCAGTAGTATAGGCCCTAGGGGCACCGGGGAGCTGTTTTTT. Protein sequence: CASSIGPRGTGELFF.

This clone was seen a handful of times. This chain's CDR3 is CASSRGPTSGARYNEQFF. The CDR3 bases are TGTGCCAGCAGCCGCGGACCGACTAGCGGGGCCAGATACAATGAGCAGTTCTTC. V gene TRBV14 combines with J gene TRBJ2-1, with 11 nucleotides matching TRBD2. This CDR3 has 18 amino acids. V lost 4 bases, J lost 4 bases, and 12 bases stayed unmatched. Germline lookup yields CDR1 SGHDN and CDR2 FVKESK.

The chain is built from TRBV6-2 or TRBV6-3 and TRBJ2-5; weak D call: TRBD1 (5 bases). Trimming shortened V by 6 bases and J by 0 bases, and 20 bases separated the two germline ends. In germline, CDR1 is MNHEY, CDR2 SVGEGT. The CDR3 totals 17 residues. For the CDR3, the DNA is TGTGCCAGCAGCCAGGAAACAGGCGGAACTTACCAAGAGACCCAGTACTTC. This encodes CASSQETGGTYQETQYF.

By share, this clone ranks as medium-sized. The chain is built from TRBV5-5 and TRBJ1-2; 9 bases are shared with TRBD1. This CDR3 spans 14 amino acids. Germline V gene data show CDR1 as SGHKS and CDR2 as YYEKEE (reference sequence). Losses at the gene ends were 0 bases for V and 8 bases for J; bases not matched to a gene: 5. CDR3 residues: CASSLGGQGMGYTF. The CDR3 region has the DNA TGTGCCAGCAGCTTGGGAGGACAGGGGATGGGCTACACCTTC.

J is TRBJ2-3 and V is TRBV9; unclear D gene. CDR1 is SGDLS, CDR2 YYNGEE, per germline. V shed 4 bases and J shed 0 bases, with 12 bases lying between them. The CDR3 has 15 residues. CDR3 bases: TGTGCCAGCAGCTGCATCCGAGCTAGCACAGATACGCAGTATTTT. Its protein is CASSCIRASTDTQYF.